This T cell receptor (beta chain) was retrieved from a study of CD8 T cells in ankylosing spondylitis (TCRdb year 2017). Describing the broader study: To find TCR variants linked to disease, the study profiled T cell receptor beta repertoires in ankylosing spondylitis patients and healthy donors. The whole study cohort included over a hundred healthy donors and about two dozen ankylosing spondylitis patients. Peripheral blood was sampled, and synovial fluid was additionally collected from ankylosing spondylitis patients. General findings and caveats noted by the study authors: According to the report, matched synovial fluid samples from ankylosing spondylitis patients were significantly enriched for the disease-linked clones. Some of the motif variants had been reported before in the synovial fluid and blood of reactive arthritis patients, a finding that suggests common disease-initiation mechanisms. A TCR beta motif of eight highly homologous amino acid variants appeared characteristic of blood from ankylosing spondylitis patients. The disease-linked clones showed a CD8+ phenotype and occurred at relatively low frequencies in peripheral blood.

Many counts were recorded for this clonotype. Which antigen it targets is not known. Base quality data are lacking; no much larger clone is found one base away. CDR1 and CDR2, per the germline V gene (reference sequence), are DFQATT and SNEGSKA. Cut back by 0 bases and 6 bases, the V and J ends lie 8 bases apart. The CDR3, cysteine through phenylalanine, is 13 amino acids long. Just the 39-base CDR3 DNA is kept, in frame starting at base 1. Instrument used: Illumina HiSeq 2500. Quantitative 5'-RACE with molecular barcodes was used to prepare TCR beta libraries. In the original analysis: A new computational method, built on a probabilistic model of VDJ rearrangement, was used to identify disease-linked TCR variants. In TCRdb, the public reads were trimmed at Q25 with fastp and aligned with MiXCR, with productive beta chains retained. Each entry merges the rows of one CDR3 protein and shows their most common DNA and genes. Clone size and V and J calls follow TCRdb, not the original study. Present in this sample are 230,000 or so distinct CDR3 sequences, more than 20% of which were seen just once. The ten largest account for around 0.58% of the sample.

The specimen sequenced was blood, either unsorted or a sorted T cell fraction (not recorded which). The sequence was collected from a male donor with ankylosing spondylitis or in good health (not recorded which). The V gene is TRBV20-1 and the J gene is TRBJ1-4; the D gene lacks a confident call. The CDR3: CSAREGPHEKLFF. The DNA is as follows: TGCAGTGCTAGAGAAGGACCCCATGAAAAACTGTTTTTT.